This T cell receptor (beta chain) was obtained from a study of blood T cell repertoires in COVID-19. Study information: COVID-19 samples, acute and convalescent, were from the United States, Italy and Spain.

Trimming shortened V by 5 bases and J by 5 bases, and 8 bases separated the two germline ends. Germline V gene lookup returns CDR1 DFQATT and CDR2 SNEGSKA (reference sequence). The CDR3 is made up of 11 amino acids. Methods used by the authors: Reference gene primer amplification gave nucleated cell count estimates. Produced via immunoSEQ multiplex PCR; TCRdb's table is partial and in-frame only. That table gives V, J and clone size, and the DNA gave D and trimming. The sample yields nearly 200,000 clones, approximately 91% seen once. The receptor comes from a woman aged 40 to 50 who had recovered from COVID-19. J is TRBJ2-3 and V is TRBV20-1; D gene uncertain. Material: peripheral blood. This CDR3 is CSAPQLDTQYF. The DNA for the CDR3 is TGCAGTGCTCCACAGCTAGATACGCAGTATTTT.